These 5 T cell receptor beta chains originate from one sample sequenced in a study of shared clonotypes between healthy human individuals. CD8 cells classed as naive were CD45RO-negative and positively selected for CCR7, excluding terminally differentiated effector memory CD45RA+ cells. Only in-frame clones appear in the TCRdb table, and some are missing; sequencing was by immunoSEQ multiplex PCR. The sample has about 2.1 million clones, just over 90% seen once. Sequenced sample: naive CD8+ T cells from PBMCs. The receptors were gathered from a man aged 18 to 35 in good health. Some clones in this sample may be carry-over from other donors' samples.

This chain connects TRBV29-1 to TRBJ2-2; TRBD2 matches at 7 bases. This CDR3 contains 14 residues. V lost 7 bases and J lost 4; bases outside the gene matches: 9. Germline CDR1 is SQVTM and CDR2 is ANQGSEA. The CDR3 sequence is CSAVSGDSTGELFF. The CDR3 bases are TGCAGCGCTGTGAGCGGGGATAGCACCGGGGAGCTGTTTTTT.

This rearrangement joins TRBV28 to TRBJ1-2, with D perhaps TRBD1 (5 bases). The CDR3 spans 11 residues. The V gene's germline CDR1 is MDHEN and CDR2 SYDVKM. The V gene lost 5 bases and the J gene lost 7 bases, with 8 bases spanning the gap. The CDR3 reads CASSRGAGYTF. The CDR3 region has the DNA TGTGCCAGCAGTCGAGGGGCTGGCTACACCTTC.

On this clone itself: Other DNA sequences within the sample encode an identical CDR3. The chain combines TRBV6-5 with TRBJ2-1, with TRBD2 identical over 8 bases. Germline V gene sequence: CDR1 MNHEY, CDR2 SVGAGI. The CDR3 has 15 residues. V lost 2 bases, J lost 7 bases, and 7 bases stayed unmatched. In nucleotides, the CDR3 is TGTGCCAGCAGTTACCGGGCGGGAGGTGGGAATGAGCAGTTCTTC. Its translation: CASSYRAGGGNEQFF.

A single count supports this clone. The gene calls are TRBV29-1 and TRBJ2-1; D not resolved. Germline V gene lookup returns CDR1 SQVTM and CDR2 ANQGSEA. V lost 6 bases and J 10 bases, leaving 22 bases between the germline ends. The CDR3 extends over 14 amino acids. The DNA for the CDR3 is TGCAGCGTCCGGCCAGCCGGACGATATTGGGAGCAGTTCTTC. It codes for CSVRPAGRYWEQFF.

V usage is TRBV9 and J usage is TRBJ2-7, with 10 bases fitting TRBD2. The CDR3 runs 15 residues. The V segment lost 4 bases and the J segment 5 bases; nucleotides outside the gene matches: 9. Germline lookup yields CDR1 SGDLS and CDR2 YYNGEE. CDR3 sequence (DNA): TGTGCCAGCAGCCCTAGCGGGAGTCCCCTCCACGAGCAGTACTTC. Translating it yields CASSPSGSPLHEQYF.